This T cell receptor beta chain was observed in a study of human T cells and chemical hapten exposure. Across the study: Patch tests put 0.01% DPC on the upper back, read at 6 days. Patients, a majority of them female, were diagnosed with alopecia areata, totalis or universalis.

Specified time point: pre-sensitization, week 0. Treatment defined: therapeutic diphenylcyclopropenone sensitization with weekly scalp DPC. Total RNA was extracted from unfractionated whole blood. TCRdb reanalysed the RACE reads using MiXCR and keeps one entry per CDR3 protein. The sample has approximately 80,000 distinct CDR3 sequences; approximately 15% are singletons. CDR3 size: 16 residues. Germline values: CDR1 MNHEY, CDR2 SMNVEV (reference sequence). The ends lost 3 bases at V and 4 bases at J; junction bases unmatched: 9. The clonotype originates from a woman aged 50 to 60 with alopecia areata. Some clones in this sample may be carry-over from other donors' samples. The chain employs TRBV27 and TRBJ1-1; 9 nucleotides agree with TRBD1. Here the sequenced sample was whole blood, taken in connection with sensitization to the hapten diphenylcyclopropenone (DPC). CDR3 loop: CASSFRPTGGFTEAFF. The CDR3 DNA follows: TGTGCCAGCAGTTTTCGTCCGACAGGGGGTTTCACTGAAGCTTTCTTT.